This TCR beta chain was profiled in a study of blood T cell repertoires in COVID-19. Study-level background: Samples representing acute and convalescent COVID-19 were sourced from the United States, Italy and Spain. PBMCs, B-cell-depleted T cells, or T cells were the source of the cDNA or gDNA that made up the material.

Germline trimming cut 5 bases from V and 8 bases from J; bases unmatched to any gene: 7. The CDR3 sequence is 15 residues long. Per the germline V gene, CDR1 is MNHEY and CDR2 is SMNVEV (reference sequence). Study processing details: Amplifying reference gene primers gave estimates of nucleated cell counts. Profiling relied on immunoSEQ multiplex PCR, and the TCRdb table lists in-frame clones only, not all of them. D and trimming were read from the DNA, whereas the V and J calls and clone size are those reported in that table. The sample shows 200,000 to 250,000 clones, 85% of them seen only once. This chain connects TRBV27 to TRBJ1-4; TRBD1 aligns across 11 bases. This TCR came from a man in his forties with acute or convalescent COVID-19. Material: peripheral blood. The CDR3: CASSPRTGGEEKLFF. CDR3 nucleotides: TGTGCCAGCAGTCCCCGGACAGGGGGCGAGGAAAAACTGTTTTTT.